The text below deals with one T cell receptor beta chain. This sample was taken from a study of blood T cell repertoires in COVID-19. Turning to the study itself: The United States, Italy and Spain were the sources of the acute and convalescent COVID-19 samples. From T cells, B-cell-depleted T cells, or PBMCs came the material, which was cDNA or gDNA.

Per the original methods: Reference gene primer amplification in the assay estimated nucleated cell counts. TCRdb keeps only in-frame clones here, not all; method: immunoSEQ multiplex PCR. Clone size and the V and J calls come from that table; the DNA yielded D and trimming. The table includes 100,000 to 150,000 clones, less than 90% detected once. Trimming at V came to 5 bases and at J to 3 bases, leaving 7 bases not matched to a gene. The CDR3 runs to 15 residues. Germline loops: CDR1 MNHEY, CDR2 SVGAGI. The sequencing input was peripheral blood. The chain carries TRBV6-5 and TRBJ1-5, with 7 positions matching TRBD1. The receptor was derived from a man aged 55-75 years with acute or convalescent COVID-19. CDR3 loop: CASSTGTVNNQPQHF. Written as DNA, the CDR3 is TGTGCCAGCAGTACCGGGACAGTGAACAATCAGCCCCAGCATTTT.